This record covers a single TCR beta chain. RNA totalling roughly 0.45 to 1 ug underwent reverse transcription with random hexamers. A single record per CDR3 protein comes from TCRdb applying MiXCR to the immunoSEQ multiplex PCR reads. Of about 140,000 distinct CDR3 sequences listed, around 95% are singletons. This sample stems from a study of CD8 T cells in Susac syndrome. Looked up from germline, CDR1 is SGHTA and CDR2 is FQGNSA. Between the trimmed V and J ends, which lost 6 bases and 6 bases, there was a span of 20 bases. This CDR3 region has 15 residues. The TCR sequence derives from a human donor with multiple sclerosis. This chain uses TRBV7-2 with TRBJ1-2; D unresolved. Sequenced sample: CD4+ T cells from PBMCs. CDR3 bases: TGTGCCAGCAGAATAGGGAGTCTGCCTTACGATGGCTACACCTTC. It yields the protein CASRIGSLPYDGYTF.